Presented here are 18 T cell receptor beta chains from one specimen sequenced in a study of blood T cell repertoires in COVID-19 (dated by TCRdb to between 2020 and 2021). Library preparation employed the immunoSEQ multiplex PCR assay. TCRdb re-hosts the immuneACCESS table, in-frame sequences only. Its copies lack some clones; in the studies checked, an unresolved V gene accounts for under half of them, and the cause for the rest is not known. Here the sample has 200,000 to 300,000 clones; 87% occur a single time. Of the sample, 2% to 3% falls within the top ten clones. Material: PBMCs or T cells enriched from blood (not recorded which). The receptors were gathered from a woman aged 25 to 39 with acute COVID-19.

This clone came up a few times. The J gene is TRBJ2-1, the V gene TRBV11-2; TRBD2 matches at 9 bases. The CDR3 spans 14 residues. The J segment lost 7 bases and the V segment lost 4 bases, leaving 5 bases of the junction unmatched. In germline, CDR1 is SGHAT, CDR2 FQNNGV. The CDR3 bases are TGTGCCAGCAGCTCGGGACTAGCCTGGAATGAGCAGTTCTTC. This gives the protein CASSSGLAWNEQFF.

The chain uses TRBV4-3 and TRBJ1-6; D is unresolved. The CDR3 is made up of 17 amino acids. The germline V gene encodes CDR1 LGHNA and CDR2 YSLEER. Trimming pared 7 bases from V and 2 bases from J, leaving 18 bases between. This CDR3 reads CASKRKSAGTYNSPLHF. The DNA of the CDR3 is TGCGCCAGCAAGCGGAAATCCGCTGGAACCTATAATTCACCCCTCCACTTT.

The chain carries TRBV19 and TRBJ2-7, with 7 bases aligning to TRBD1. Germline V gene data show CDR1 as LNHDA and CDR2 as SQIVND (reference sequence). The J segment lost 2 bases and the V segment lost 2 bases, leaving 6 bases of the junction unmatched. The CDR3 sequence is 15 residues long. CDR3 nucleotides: TGTGCCAGTAGTATAAATATGGGACAGACCTACGAGCAGTACTTC. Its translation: CASSINMGQTYEQYF.

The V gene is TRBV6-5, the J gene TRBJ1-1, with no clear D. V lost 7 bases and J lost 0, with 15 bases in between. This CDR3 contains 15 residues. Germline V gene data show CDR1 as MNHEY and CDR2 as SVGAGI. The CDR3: CASIPEQTMNTEAFF. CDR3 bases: TGTGCCAGCATCCCCGAGCAGACAATGAACACTGAAGCTTTCTTT.

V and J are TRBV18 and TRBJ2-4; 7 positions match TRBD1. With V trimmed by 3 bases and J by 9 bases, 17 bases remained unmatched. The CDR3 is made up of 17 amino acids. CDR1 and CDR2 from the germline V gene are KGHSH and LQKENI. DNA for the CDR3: TGTGCCAGCTCACCTTGGAACCCCGGGACAGCAGCAGGCATTCAGTACTTC. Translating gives CASSPWNPGTAAGIQYF.

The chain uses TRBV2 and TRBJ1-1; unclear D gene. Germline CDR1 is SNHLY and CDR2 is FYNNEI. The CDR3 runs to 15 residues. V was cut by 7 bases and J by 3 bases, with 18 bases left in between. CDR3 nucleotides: TGTGCCAGCAACAACCAAGGCGCGAGGGACACTGAAGCTTTCTTT. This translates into CASNNQGARDTEAFF. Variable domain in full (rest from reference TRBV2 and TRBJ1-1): EPEVTQTPSHQVTQMGQEVILRCVPISNHLYFYWYRQILGQKVEFLVSFYNNEISEKSEIFDDQFSVERPDGSNFTLKIRSTKLEDSAMYFCASNNQGARDTEAFFGQGTRLTVV.

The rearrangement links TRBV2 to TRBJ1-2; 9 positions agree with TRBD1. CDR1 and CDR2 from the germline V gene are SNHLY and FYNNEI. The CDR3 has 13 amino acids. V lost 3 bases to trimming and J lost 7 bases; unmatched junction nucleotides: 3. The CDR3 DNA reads TGTGCCAGCAGTGACACAGGGGGCGGTGGCTACACCTTC. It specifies CASSDTGGGGYTF.

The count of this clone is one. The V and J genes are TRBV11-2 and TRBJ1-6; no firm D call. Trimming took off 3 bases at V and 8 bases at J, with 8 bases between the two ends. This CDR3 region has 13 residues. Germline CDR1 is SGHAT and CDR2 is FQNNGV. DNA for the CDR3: TGTGCCAGCAGCTTGGTCTACGATTCACCCCTCCACTTT. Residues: CASSLVYDSPLHF.

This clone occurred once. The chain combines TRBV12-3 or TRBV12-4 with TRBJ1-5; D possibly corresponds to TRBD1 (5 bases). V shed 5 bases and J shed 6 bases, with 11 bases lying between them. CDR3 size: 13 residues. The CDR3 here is CASSKAGGQPQHF. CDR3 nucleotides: TGTGCCAGCAGTAAGGCGGGGGGTCAGCCCCAGCATTTT.

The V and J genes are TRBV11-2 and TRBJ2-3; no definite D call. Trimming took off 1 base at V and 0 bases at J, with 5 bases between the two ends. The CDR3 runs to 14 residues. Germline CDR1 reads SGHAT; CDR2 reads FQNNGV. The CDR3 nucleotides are TGTGCCAGCAGCTTAGGAGCTAGCACAGATACGCAGTATTTT. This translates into CASSLGASTDTQYF.

CDR3 sequence (DNA): TGCGCCAGCAGCCTTACCCCTGGGAGGGAGAACACCGGGGAGCTGTTTTTT. Translated, it gives CASSLTPGRENTGELFF. V is TRBV4-1 and J is TRBJ2-2; 7 nucleotides match TRBD2. V trimming: 4 bases; J trimming: 1 base; junction bases outside the gene matches: 9. There are 17 residues in the CDR3. Germline CDR1 and CDR2: MGHRA and YSYEKL.

CDR3: CASSPDWAAFNEQFF. For the CDR3, the DNA is TGTGCCAGCAGCCCGGACTGGGCCGCGTTCAATGAGCAGTTCTTC. The rearrangement joins TRBV3-1 (or the pseudogene TRBV3-2) to TRBJ2-1; tentative D call: TRBD2 (5 bases). V lost 4 bases and J lost 6, with 16 bases in between. This CDR3 spans 15 amino acids. Germline V lookup: CDR1 LGHDT, CDR2 YNNKEL (reference sequence).

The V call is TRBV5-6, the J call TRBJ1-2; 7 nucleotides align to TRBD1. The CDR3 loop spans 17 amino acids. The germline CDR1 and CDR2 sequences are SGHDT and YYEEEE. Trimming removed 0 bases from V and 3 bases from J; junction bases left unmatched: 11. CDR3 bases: TGTGCCAGCAGCTTGGGGCTGCCCGACAGGGCGTACTATGGCTACACCTTC. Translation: CASSLGLPDRAYYGYTF. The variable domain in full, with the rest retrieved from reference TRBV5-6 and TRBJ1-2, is DAGVTQSPTHLIKTRGQQVTLRCSPKSGHDTVSWYQQALGQGPQFIFQYYEEEERQRGNFPDRFSGHQFPNYSSELNVNALLLGDSALYLCASSLGLPDRAYYGYTFGSGTRLTVV.

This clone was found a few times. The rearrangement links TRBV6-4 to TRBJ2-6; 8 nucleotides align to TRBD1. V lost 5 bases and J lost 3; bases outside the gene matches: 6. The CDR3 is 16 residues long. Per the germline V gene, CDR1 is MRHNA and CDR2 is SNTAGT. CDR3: CASSPGGQDGANVLTF. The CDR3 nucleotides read TGTGCCAGCAGTCCAGGGGGCCAAGATGGGGCCAACGTCCTGACTTTC.

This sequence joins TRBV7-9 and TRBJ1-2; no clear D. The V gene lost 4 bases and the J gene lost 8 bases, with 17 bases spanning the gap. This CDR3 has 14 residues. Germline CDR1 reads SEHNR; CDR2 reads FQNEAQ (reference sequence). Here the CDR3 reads CASSYSPEVGGYTF. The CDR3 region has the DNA TGTGCCAGCAGCTATAGCCCAGAGGTCGGCGGCTACACCTTC.

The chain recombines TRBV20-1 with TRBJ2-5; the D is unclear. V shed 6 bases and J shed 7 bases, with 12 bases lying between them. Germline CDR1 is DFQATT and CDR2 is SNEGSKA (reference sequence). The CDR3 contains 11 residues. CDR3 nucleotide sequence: TGCAGTGCCGCTTTAACGGGGACCCAGTACTTC. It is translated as CSAALTGTQYF.

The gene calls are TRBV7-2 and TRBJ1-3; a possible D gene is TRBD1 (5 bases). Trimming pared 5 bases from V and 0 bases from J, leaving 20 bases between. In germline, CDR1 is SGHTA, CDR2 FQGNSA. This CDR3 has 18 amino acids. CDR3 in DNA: TGTGCCAGCAGCGAAGTTAGGGGAACACCGAGCTCTGGAAACACCATATATTTT. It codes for CASSEVRGTPSSGNTIYF.

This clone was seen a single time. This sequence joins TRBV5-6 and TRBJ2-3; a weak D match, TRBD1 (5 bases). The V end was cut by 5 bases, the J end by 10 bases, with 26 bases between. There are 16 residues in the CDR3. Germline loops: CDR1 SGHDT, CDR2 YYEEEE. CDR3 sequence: CASSSSQGFIGDAQYF. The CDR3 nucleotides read TGTGCCAGCAGTTCAAGCCAGGGATTCATCGGCGATGCGCAGTATTTT.